This TCR beta chain comes out of a study of shared clonotypes between healthy human individuals (dated by TCRdb to about 2020). Broadly, across the study: A couple of women and a few men aged 18 to 49 years were included in the cohort. For each donor, CD4 naive and CD4 memory were each given three plates, CD8 naive was given two plates, and CD8 memory was given one plate. To increase sequencing depth and limit assay-specific biases, different laboratories used diverse techniques to prepare libraries and sequence TCR repertoires. Blood TCR repertoires of five healthy adults were deeply sequenced to estimate repertoire size and the extent of clonotype sharing between individuals. Each donor's leukapheresis produced roughly between about 0.8 and 8.9 billion PBMCs. What the research found in general, with its limitations: Because the study included only a small number of donors, the genetic and exposure-history diversity represented was limited. Estimated clonotype richness was generally larger for naive than for memory subsets. Higher generation probabilities were observed for clonotypes shared by all four sorted-subset donors than for non-shared clonotypes. Sampling was restricted to blood, and TCR repertoires in tissues likely differ from the TCR repertoires found in blood. When several donors were compared, the shared fraction of clonotypes was about 5% for naive CD4, approximately 3.5% for naive CD8, 2.3% for memory CD4, and roughly 0.4% for memory CD8. Pairwise subsampling led to the expectation that sequencing depth would affect the degree of clonotype sharing among donors. Even with the large sequencing depth, rarefaction of the sorted-subset datasets indicated that sequencing was incomplete.

Healthy HIV-negative adults with no recently reported acute infections or vaccinations were included as donors. Every donor was a Caucasian adult residing in Nashville, Tennessee, USA. CD4+ T cells were enriched by magnetic negative selection; naive cells were then positively selected on CD45RA, and the negative fraction formed the memory subset. Blood was obtained by leukapheresis, after which PBMCs were separated by Ficoll-Histopaque density gradient centrifugation and cryopreserved in liquid nitrogen vapor phase. Analytical flow cytometry was used to check the purity and quantity of each magnetically sorted T cell population. Genomic DNA was isolated from each sorted fraction and quantified by UV absorbance on a Nanodrop 2000c. About this clone: Its specific antigen is unknown. The sample holds no much larger clone one base away, and base qualities are not on file.

Using the deep immunoSEQ assay, TCR CDR3 regions were amplified from genomic DNA by multiplex PCR. Genomic DNA extracted from each cell subset was distributed evenly over all wells of several immunoSEQ 96-well plates, and each plate served as one replicate. Each replicate PCR for sorted subsets received around 0.2 ug genomic DNA, equal to about 30,000 T cell genomes. The purified libraries were quantified using a Qubit 3.0 fluorometer, sized with a Bioanalyzer 2100, and then quantified again using the KAPA Library Quantification kit. Each immunoSEQ 96-well plate was sequenced on its own single-read 150-cycle Illumina NextSeq 550 flow cell. The authors' analysis ran thus. Because the immunoSEQ output included only junctional sequences and no quality scores, the filtering could not be the same as the filtering used for full-length reads. Sequences were annotated with PyIR, a Python wrapper for IgBLAST v1.9, and V/J genes and CDR3 were assigned using IMGT germline references. Reads were removed for weak V/J assignments (E-value above 1e-6), missing CDR3, stop codons, out-of-frame junctions, or ambiguous translated residues. V3J clonotypes were defined as sequences sharing an identical inferred V gene, J gene, and CDR3 amino acid sequence. To compute the percentage overlap between repertoires, the number of shared unique clonotypes was divided by the size of the smaller repertoire. Three approaches were used to assess repertoire richness: RTK rarefaction, the Chao1 estimator, and Recon v2.1 estimates of unobserved clonotypes. OLGA was used to compute generation probabilities for all TCRbeta clonotypes that the gDNA method yielded from four donors. What TCRdb holds here is the immuneACCESS table cut down to in-frame rearrangements. Part of the clones is not present; checked against another copy, under half of the missing clones reflect an unresolved V gene, and the others are unexplained. The DNA was the basis for D and trimming; V, J and clone size are from that table. This sample comprises over a million clones, approximately 80% of them detected only once. The top ten clonotypes cover 0.5% to 0.65% of the sample.

The sample comprised memory CD4+ T cells from PBMCs. The intended sense of this specimen's cell subset or site label: CD45RA-negative fraction. This TCR derives from a man aged 18-30 years in good health. Some clones in this sample may be carry-over from other donors' samples.

The DNA is as follows: TGTGCCAGCAGCTCCGGGACAGGGATTGTAGATACGCAGTATTTT. This encodes CASSSGTGIVDTQYF. The chain is encoded by TRBV5-6 joined to TRBJ2-3; the central 9 bases match TRBD1. Via the germline V gene, CDR1 is SGHDT and CDR2 YYEEEE. Its CDR3 holds 15 amino acids, cysteine through phenylalanine. Kept here is only the CDR3 DNA, which spans 45 bases and is read in frame from base 1. Trimming leaves V shorter by 3 bases and J shorter by 5 bases, with the junction holding 7 bases beyond the gene matches.